This TCR beta chain appears in the sequencing data of a study of T-cell reconstitution after alpha-beta-depleted transplantation in children. Unique molecular identifiers were incorporated during preparation of the TCRbeta library. MiXCR, applied by TCRdb to the PCR reads, yields one record per CDR3 protein. The table has 700,000 to 950,000 distinct CDR3 sequences, roughly 15% seen once. The length of the CDR3 is 18 residues. Trimming took 1 base from V and 4 from J, leaving 19 bases between them. Germline CDR1 SGHVS, CDR2 FNYEAQ. Concerning this clonotype itself: What it recognizes is unknown.

Overall study results and limits: Where some patients showed high TCRbeta diversity at day 60, it came from recipient T cells and thymic progenitors that had survived.

The starting material was PBMCs, mostly from graft donor cells, obtained 360 days after TCRalphabeta/CD19-depleted stem cell transplant. The origin of this receptor is a male patient younger than 18 who had a stem cell transplant for acute lymphoblastic leukemia, so the T cells may come from the graft donor. The chain carries TRBV7-6 and TRBJ2-2; maybe TRBD1 (6 bases). CDR3 region: CASSLDLRYRASTGELFF. In DNA, the CDR3 is TGTGCCAGCAGCTTAGACCTGCGGTACAGGGCCTCCACCGGGGAGCTGTTTTTT.